The entry that follows covers one T cell receptor beta chain sequence. Its target is unknown. A much larger clone is a single base away; this may be a read error. With RNA at 10%, 30% or 50%, naive CD8 libraries came from about 20,000 to 1,000,000 sorted cells. Based on a CD8+CD4-CCR7+CD45RA+ profile, naive CD8 T cells were sorted. TCRdb fed the PCR reads into MiXCR, producing one record per CDR3 protein. The sample carries more than 550,000 distinct CDR3 sequences, 25% recorded once. This specimen belongs to a study of molecular identifiers for immune sequencing clone quantification. Study conclusions and caveats: More than 97% of effector molecules, versus under 1% of naive-cell molecules, belonged to clones above 20 RNA copies.

The CDR3 is 15 amino acids. The germline CDR1 and CDR2 sequences are MNHEY and SMNVEV (reference sequence). Sequencing was performed on naive CD8+ T cells from blood, with Jurkat cell RNA spiked in. Subset: FACS-sorted CD8+CD4-CCR7+CD45RA+ naive T cells. This TCR came from a human donor in good health. Some libraries in this study had Jurkat cell RNA spiked in. The rearrangement uses TRBV27 and TRBJ2-7; D tentatively reads TRBD1 or TRBD2 (7 bases each). This CDR3 is CVSRGVGLGNYEQYF. CDR3 nucleotides: TGTGTCAGCAGGGGGGTAGGACTAGGTAACTACGAGCAGTACTTC.